This is a list of T cell receptor beta chains from one sample in a study of neurological immune-mediated disorders. TCRdb re-analysed the 5' RACE reads in MiXCR, keeping a single row per CDR3 protein. There are some 46,000 distinct CDR3 sequences in the sample; less than 5% occur only once, and around 5% lies in the top ten. Input material: PBMCs. These receptors were obtained from a woman aged 60 to 75 with multiple sclerosis. Both conserved end residues are part of each CDR3. D genes are given only for firm matches. The size field is filled for only some rows; it gives once, few, many or a size class.

CDR3 length: 14
clone size: few
J gene: TRBJ2-5
V gene: TRBV9
D gene: -
CDR3 DNA: TGTGCCAGCAGCATTACCGGGAGACGAGAGACCCAGTACTTC
CDR3 protein: CASSITGRRETQYF

CDR3 length: 14
clone size: many
J gene: TRBJ1-2
V gene: TRBV7-9
D gene: TRBD1
CDR3 DNA: TGTGCCAGCGGTCCTCCCCTCAGGGACAGCGGCTACACCTTC
CDR3 protein: CASGPPLRDSGYTF

CDR3 length: 15
clone size: many
J gene: TRBJ2-3
V gene: TRBV5-1
D gene: -
CDR3 DNA: TGCGCCAGCAGAGTCCGTGTCGGGGACGGGGATACGCAGTATTTT
CDR3 protein: CASRVRVGDGDTQYF

CDR3 length: 11
clone size: many
J gene: TRBJ1-1
V gene: TRBV29-1
D gene: -
CDR3 DNA: TGCAGCGTCGGACGGAACACTGAAGCTTTCTTT
CDR3 protein: CSVGRNTEAFF

CDR3 length: 16
clone size: few
J gene: TRBJ2-2
V gene: TRBV19
D gene: -
CDR3 DNA: TGTGCCAGTAGTCCCCTTGTAGAGGCTGGCACCGGGGAGCTGTTTTTT
CDR3 protein: CASSPLVEAGTGELFF

CDR3 length: 14
clone size: many
J gene: TRBJ2-3
V gene: TRBV7-2
D gene: -
CDR3 DNA: TGTGCCAGCAGCTTAAATGGGGGGTCAGATACGCAGTATTTT
CDR3 protein: CASSLNGGSDTQYF

CDR3 length: 15
clone size: many
J gene: TRBJ2-3
V gene: TRBV20-1
D gene: -
CDR3 DNA: TGCAGTGCTGAGTCTGGCGGGGCGGGCACAGATACGCAGTATTTT
CDR3 protein: CSAESGGAGTDTQYF

CDR3 length: 14
clone size: many
J gene: TRBJ1-4
V gene: TRBV20-1
D gene: TRBD1
CDR3 DNA: TGCAGTGCTAGTCCGGACAGGCGGAATGAAAAACTGTTTTTT
CDR3 protein: CSASPDRRNEKLFF

CDR3 length: 16
clone size: -
J gene: TRBJ2-7
V gene: TRBV7-8
D gene: TRBD1
CDR3 DNA: TGTGCCAGCAGCTTAGCGCTGGCTTACAGGGGAAACGAGCAGTACTTC
CDR3 protein: CASSLALAYRGNEQYF

CDR3 length: 15
clone size: many
J gene: TRBJ2-1
V gene: TRBV20-1
D gene: TRBD2
CDR3 DNA: TGCAGTGCACAGATACCCCAAGGACTAGCGCGGGGACAGTTCTTC
CDR3 protein: CSAQIPQGLARGQFF

CDR3 length: 15
clone size: many
J gene: TRBJ2-3
V gene: TRBV27
D gene: -
CDR3 DNA: TGTGCCAGCCATGCTGGGGATACTAGCACAGATACGCAGTATTTT
CDR3 protein: CASHAGDTSTDTQYF

CDR3 length: 13
clone size: many
J gene: TRBJ1-2
V gene: TRBV28
D gene: -
CDR3 DNA: TGTGCCAGCAGTATAAGCCGGACCTATGGCTACACCTTC
CDR3 protein: CASSISRTYGYTF

CDR3 length: 15
clone size: few
J gene: TRBJ2-3
V gene: TRBV5-1
D gene: -
CDR3 DNA: TGCGCCAGCAGGCCGGGACGGAAGAGCACAGATACGCAGTATTTT
CDR3 protein: CASRPGRKSTDTQYF

CDR3 length: 14
clone size: many
J gene: TRBJ1-2
V gene: TRBV13
D gene: TRBD1
CDR3 DNA: TGTGCCAGTCGACAGGGAAAGTTGACCTATGGCTACACCTTC
CDR3 protein: CASRQGKLTYGYTF

CDR3 length: 16
clone size: many
J gene: TRBJ1-1
V gene: TRBV20-1
D gene: -
CDR3 DNA: TGCAGTGCTAGATTACTATCCGGGACTGCGAACACTGAAGCTTTCTTT
CDR3 protein: CSARLLSGTANTEAFF

CDR3 length: 13
clone size: -
J gene: TRBJ2-5
V gene: TRBV10-1
D gene: -
CDR3 DNA: TGCGCCAGCAGTGAAGGGCTACGGGAGACCCAGTACTTC
CDR3 protein: CASSEGLRETQYF

CDR3 length: 19
clone size: many
J gene: TRBJ2-4
V gene: TRBV7-9
D gene: TRBD1
CDR3 DNA: TGTGCCAGCAGCCACGACCCAACCCGGACAGGGCGAGCCAAAAACATTCAGTACTTC
CDR3 protein: CASSHDPTRTGRAKNIQYF

CDR3 length: 15
clone size: -
J gene: TRBJ1-5
V gene: TRBV5-1
D gene: -
CDR3 DNA: TGCGCCAGCAGCAGGACCTCAGGGAGGCATCAGCCCCAGCATTTT
CDR3 protein: CASSRTSGRHQPQHF

CDR3 length: 12
clone size: many
J gene: TRBJ2-7
V gene: TRBV6-5
D gene: TRBD1
CDR3 DNA: TGTGCCAGCTCAAGAGGGGGCCACGAGCAGTACTTC
CDR3 protein: CASSRGGHEQYF